The clone carrying this T cell receptor (beta chain) appeared a few times. The data were taken from a study of regulatory T cells in long-lasting Graves disease. Arm-PCR of CDR3 regions and iRepertoire HTBI primers were used to build TCR beta libraries. TCRdb called the multiplex PCR reads again in MiXCR, with one record for every CDR3 protein. Of about 540,000 distinct CDR3 sequences in the sample, about 14% were seen once. Time point denoted: newly diagnosed GD, antithyroid drugs for less than 3 months. Following extraction of RNA from PBMCs, that RNA was used to make the TCR library. This sample was shared with a second study, whose subject was T cells in Graves' hyperthyroidism and ophthalmopathy.

The specimen comprised peripheral blood mononuclear cells (PBMCs), sampled at new diagnosis, from a patient treated with antithyroid drugs. The receptor's source is a man aged 30-40 years with Graves disease.

CDR3 amino acids: CASSYSRNSGANVLTF. Written as DNA, the CDR3 is TGTGCCAGCAGTTACTCAAGGAACTCTGGGGCCAACGTCCTGACTTTC. The V gene is TRBV6-5, the J gene TRBJ2-6; D gene uncertain. Looked up from germline, CDR1 is MNHEY and CDR2 is SVGAGI. This CDR3 has 16 residues. The V and J ends lost 0 bases and 0 bases respectively, with 6 bases between them.